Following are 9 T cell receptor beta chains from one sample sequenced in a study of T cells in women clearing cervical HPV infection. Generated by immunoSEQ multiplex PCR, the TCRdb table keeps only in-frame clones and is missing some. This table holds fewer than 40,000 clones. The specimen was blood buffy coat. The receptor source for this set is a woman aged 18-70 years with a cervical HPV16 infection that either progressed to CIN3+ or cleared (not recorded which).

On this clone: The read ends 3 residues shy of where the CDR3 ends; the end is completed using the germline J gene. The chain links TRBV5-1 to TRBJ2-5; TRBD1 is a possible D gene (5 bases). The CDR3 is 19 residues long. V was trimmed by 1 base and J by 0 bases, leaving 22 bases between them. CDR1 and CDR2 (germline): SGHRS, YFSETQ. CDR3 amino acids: CASSLSWVSTGAYQETQYF. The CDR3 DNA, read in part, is TGCGCCAGCAGCTTGAGTTGGGTTTCAACAGGTGCTTACCAAGAGACC.

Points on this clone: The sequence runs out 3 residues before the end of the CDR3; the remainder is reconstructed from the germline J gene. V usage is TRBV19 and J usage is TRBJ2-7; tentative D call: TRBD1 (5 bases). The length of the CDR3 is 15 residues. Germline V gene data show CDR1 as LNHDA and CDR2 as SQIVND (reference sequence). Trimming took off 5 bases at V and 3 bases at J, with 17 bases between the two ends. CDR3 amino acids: CASSAVLTGDYEQYF. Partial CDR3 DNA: TGTGCCAGTAGTGCCGTTTTAACAGGAGACTACGAG.

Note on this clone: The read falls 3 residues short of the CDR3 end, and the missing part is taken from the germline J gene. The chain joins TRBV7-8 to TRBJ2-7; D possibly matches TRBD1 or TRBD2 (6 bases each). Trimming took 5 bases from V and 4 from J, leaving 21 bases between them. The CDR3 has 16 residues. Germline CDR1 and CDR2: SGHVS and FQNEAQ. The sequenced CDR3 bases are TGTGCCAGCAGCGCCCGATATTCTGGCGGGACATACGAG. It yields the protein CASSARYSGGTYE. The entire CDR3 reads CASSARYSGGTYEQYF.

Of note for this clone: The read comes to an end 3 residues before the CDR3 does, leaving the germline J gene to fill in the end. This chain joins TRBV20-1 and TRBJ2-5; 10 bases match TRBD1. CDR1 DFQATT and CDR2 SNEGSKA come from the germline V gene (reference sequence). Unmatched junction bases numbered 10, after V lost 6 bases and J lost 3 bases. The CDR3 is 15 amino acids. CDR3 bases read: TGCAGTGCCCTCCCTTGGGACAGGGGCAAAGAGACC. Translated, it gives CSALPWDRGKET. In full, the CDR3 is CSALPWDRGKETQYF.

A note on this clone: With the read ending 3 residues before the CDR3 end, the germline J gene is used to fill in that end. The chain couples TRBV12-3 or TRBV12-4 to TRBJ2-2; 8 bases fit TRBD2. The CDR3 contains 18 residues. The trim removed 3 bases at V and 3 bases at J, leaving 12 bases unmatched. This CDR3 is CASSFRDTGRVHTGELFF. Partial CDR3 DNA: TGTGCCAGCAGTTTCAGGGACACCGGGAGGGTTCACACCGGGGAG.

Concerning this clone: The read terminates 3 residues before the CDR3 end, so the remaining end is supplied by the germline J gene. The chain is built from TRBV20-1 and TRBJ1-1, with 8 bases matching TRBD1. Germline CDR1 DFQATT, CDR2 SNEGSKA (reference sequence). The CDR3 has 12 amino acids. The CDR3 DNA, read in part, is TGCAGTGCCATGGCAACGGACAGGGTG. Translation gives CSAMATDRV. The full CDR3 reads CSAMATDRVAFF.

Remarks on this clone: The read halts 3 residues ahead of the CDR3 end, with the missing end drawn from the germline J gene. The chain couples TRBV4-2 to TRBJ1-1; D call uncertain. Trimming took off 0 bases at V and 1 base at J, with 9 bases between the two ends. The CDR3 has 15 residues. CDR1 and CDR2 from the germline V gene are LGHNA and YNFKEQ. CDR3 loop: CASSQDQTKNTEAFF. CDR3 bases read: TGTGCCAGCAGCCAAGATCAAACAAAGAACACTGAA.

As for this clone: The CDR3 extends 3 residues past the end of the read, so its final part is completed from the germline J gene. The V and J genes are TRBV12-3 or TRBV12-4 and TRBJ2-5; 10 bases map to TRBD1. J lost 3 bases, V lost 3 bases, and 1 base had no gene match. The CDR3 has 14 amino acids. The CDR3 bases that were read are TGTGCCAGCAGTTTGACAGGGGGCGAAGAGACC. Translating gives CASSLTGGEET. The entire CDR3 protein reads CASSLTGGEETQYF.

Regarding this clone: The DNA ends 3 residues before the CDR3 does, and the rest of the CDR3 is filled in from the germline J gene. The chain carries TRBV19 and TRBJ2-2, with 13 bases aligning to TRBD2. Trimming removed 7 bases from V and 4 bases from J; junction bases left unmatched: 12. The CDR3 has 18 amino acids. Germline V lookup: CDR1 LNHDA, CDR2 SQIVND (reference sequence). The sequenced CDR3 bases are TGTGCCAGTAAGGAATCGTCACTAGCGGGAGGGCCCACCGGGGAG. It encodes CASKESSLAGGPTGE. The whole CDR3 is CASKESSLAGGPTGELFF.